These T cell receptor beta chains were read from a single sample in a study of T cell responses to AZD1222 COVID-19 vaccine. Sequenced by immunoSEQ multiplex PCR; TCRdb stores in-frame clones only, minus some. Of about 200,000 clones listed, just over 90% are singletons. The sample was peripheral blood, taken 28 days after the second AZD1222 dose. These receptors were obtained from an adult who received the AZD1222 COVID-19 vaccine. Each CDR3 is given with its conserved first and last residue. The order of the fields is CDR3 protein, J gene, V gene, D gene. A D gene is named only where the DNA matches it firmly.

CDR3 protein: CASSEDWDWETQYF; J gene: TRBJ2-5; V gene: TRBV6-1; D gene: -
CDR3 protein: CASSYSRGDTEAFF; J gene: TRBJ1-1; V gene: TRBV6-5; D gene: -
CDR3 protein: CASSPRGQMNTEAFF; J gene: TRBJ1-1; V gene: TRBV28; D gene: TRBD1
CDR3 protein: CASSSQGSGGYTF; J gene: TRBJ1-2; V gene: TRBV6-5; D gene: -
CDR3 protein: CASTPGTSGSHEQYF; J gene: TRBJ2-7; V gene: TRBV2; D gene: TRBD2
CDR3 protein: CASSYSRTEEAFF; J gene: TRBJ1-1; V gene: TRBV6-5; D gene: -
CDR3 protein: CASSLALSNEQYF; J gene: TRBJ2-7; V gene: TRBV7-9; D gene: -
CDR3 protein: CASSSLGVTYTF; J gene: TRBJ1-2; V gene: TRBV5-4; D gene: -
CDR3 protein: CASSLVGGNTGELFF; J gene: TRBJ2-2; V gene: TRBV7-2; D gene: -
CDR3 protein: CASSFDLNEQFF; J gene: TRBJ2-1; V gene: TRBV5-1; D gene: -